One and the same sample provided the 23 T cell receptor beta chains below, sequenced in a study of T cells of healthy individuals. TCRdb ran MiXCR on the 5' RACE reads and lists one entry per CDR3 protein. The sample has some 41,000 distinct CDR3 sequences; approximately 4.5% are singletons. These receptors came from a human donor in good health.

This clonotype was recorded at least ten times. J is TRBJ2-2 and V is TRBV29-1; D unresolved. V shed 7 bases and J shed 0 bases, with 6 bases lying between them. This CDR3 spans 12 amino acids. CDR1 and CDR2 from the germline V gene are SQVTM and ANQGSEA. The CDR3 here is CSADSNTGELFF. CDR3 coding DNA: TGCAGCGCCGACTCGAACACCGGGGAGCTGTTTTTT.

This clonotype was detected ten times or more. The chain is built from TRBV27 and TRBJ1-5; a weak D match, TRBD1 (6 bases). The V end lost 5 bases, the J end lost 0 bases, and 14 bases lay between the germline ends. CDR1 MNHEY and CDR2 SMNVEV come from the germline V gene (reference sequence). The CDR3 sequence is 16 residues long. The CDR3 region has the DNA TGTGCCAGCAGTGTAAGGGGGACCTATAGCAATCAGCCCCAGCATTTT. It codes for CASSVRGTYSNQPQHF.

There are many counts of this clonotype. The chain uses TRBV27 and TRBJ2-2, with D possibly TRBD1 on 5 matching bases. Germline loops: CDR1 MNHEY, CDR2 SMNVEV (reference sequence). Between the trimmed V and J ends, which lost 4 bases and 7 bases, there was a span of 13 bases. CDR3 size: 14 residues. The CDR3 spells CASSWGEGVGELFF. The DNA of the CDR3 is TGTGCCAGCAGTTGGGGCGAAGGGGTCGGGGAGCTGTTTTTT.

This clonotype was counted ten times or more. The V call is TRBV4-2, the J call TRBJ2-1; D may correspond to TRBD1 or TRBD2 (7 bases each). The CDR3 extends over 21 amino acids. V lost 4 bases and J 0 bases, leaving 28 bases between the germline ends. Germline V CDR1 and CDR2: LGHNA, YNFKEQ. The CDR3 region has the DNA TGTGCCAGCAGCCGTAGGGGAGGGGGCGCATCTCGCGCGAGCTCCTACAATGAGCAGTTCTTC. Its protein is CASSRRGGGASRASSYNEQFF.

This clonotype turned up a few times. The chain links TRBV29-1 to TRBJ2-3; D not resolved. V gave up 3 bases and J gave up 9 bases, with 10 bases separating them. Germline lookup yields CDR1 SQVTM and CDR2 ANQGSEA. CDR3 size: 11 residues. Here the CDR3 DNA reads TGCAGCGTTGATAATGGGGTGACGCAGTATTTT. Translation gives CSVDNGVTQYF.

This chain uses TRBV2 with TRBJ2-2, with D hard to call. Per germline, CDR1 SNHLY and CDR2 FYNNEI. V was clipped by 4 bases and J by 0 bases, with 6 bases between them. The CDR3 has 14 residues. CDR3 sequence: CASSVLTNTGELFF. The CDR3 DNA follows: TGTGCCAGCAGTGTCCTAACGAACACCGGGGAGCTGTTTTTT.

This clonotype occurred a few times. This rearrangement joins TRBV29-1 to TRBJ2-5; 8 positions agree with TRBD2. This CDR3 is built from 10 residues. Germline V gives CDR1 SQVTM, CDR2 ANQGSEA. The CDR3 reads CRAGEETQYF. CDR3 in DNA: TGCAGAGCGGGAGAAGAGACCCAGTACTTC.

This clonotype was seen repeatedly, ten times or more. The V gene is TRBV2, the J gene TRBJ2-3; no definite D call. Trimming stripped 2 bases from V and 3 bases from J, with 15 bases between. This CDR3 comprises 16 residues. Germline V gives CDR1 SNHLY, CDR2 FYNNEI. The CDR3 sequence is CASSELDIGRTDTQYF. The CDR3 coding sequence is TGTGCCAGCAGTGAATTGGATATAGGAAGAACAGATACGCAGTATTTT.

In this sample, this clonotype turned up many times. The V and J genes are TRBV2 and TRBJ2-7; D gene unclear. Trimming left V 7 bases short and J 10 bases short, with 23 bases between. Germline CDR1 and CDR2: SNHLY and FYNNEI. The CDR3 has 14 amino acids. As DNA, the CDR3 is TGTGCCAGCACTCCAGAGAGCGTAGGTTCGGAACAGTACTTC. Its translation: CASTPESVGSEQYF.

This clonotype came up many times. This chain uses TRBV12-3 or TRBV12-4 with TRBJ2-3; TRBD1 matches 7 bases. This CDR3 contains 13 residues. V shed 6 bases and J 5 bases; nucleotides not matched to a gene: 5. The CDR3 protein is CASRQTGIDTQYF. The CDR3 bases are TGTGCCAGCAGGCAGACAGGGATAGATACGCAGTATTTT.

This clonotype has just a few counts. The chain recombines TRBV7-2 with TRBJ1-1; 8 positions agree with TRBD1. Germline CDR1 SGHTA, CDR2 FQGNSA. The CDR3 is made up of 15 amino acids. V gave up 5 bases and J gave up 0 bases; unmatched junction bases: 5. The CDR3 reads CASSERQGMNTEAFF. The CDR3 coding sequence is TGTGCCAGCAGCGAACGACAGGGGATGAACACTGAAGCTTTCTTT.

This clonotype was recorded at least ten times. The chain recombines TRBV5-4 with TRBJ2-1; the D is unclear. CDR1 and CDR2 (germline): SGHNT, YYREEE (reference sequence). The ends were cut back, 0 bases at V and 7 bases at J, with 8 bases in the middle. The length of the CDR3 is 13 residues. CDR3 nucleotide sequence: TGTGCCAGCAGCTTGGATTCCGGGAATGAGCAGTTCTTC. Its translation is CASSLDSGNEQFF.

This clonotype was counted a few times. The genes are TRBV3-1 and TRBJ1-4; a weak D match, TRBD1 (5 bases). The CDR3 length is 16 residues. The V and J ends lost 4 bases and 7 bases respectively, with 19 bases between them. The V gene's germline CDR1 is LGHDT and CDR2 YNNKEL (reference sequence). CDR3 bases: TGTGCCAGCAGCCGCGGTATGGCAGGGAACTCTGAAAAACTGTTTTTT. Protein sequence: CASSRGMAGNSEKLFF.

This clonotype was seen at least ten times. The chain combines TRBV6-2 or TRBV6-3 with TRBJ2-1; no firm D call. CDR1 MNHEY and CDR2 SVGEGT come from the germline V gene. Trimming removed 7 bases from V and 3 bases from J, with 19 bases in between. CDR3 size: 16 residues. This CDR3 is CASTQAQLISYNEQFF. The CDR3 region has the DNA TGTGCCAGCACCCAAGCGCAACTAATTAGCTACAATGAGCAGTTCTTC.

The chain joins TRBV10-3 to TRBJ2-3; the D is unclear. The germline V and J ends were trimmed by 2 bases and 0 bases, with 6 bases remaining between them. Germline V gives CDR1 ENHRY, CDR2 SYGVKD. This CDR3 contains 14 residues. Here the CDR3 reads CAISEGISTDTQYF. CDR3 DNA: TGTGCCATCAGTGAGGGGATTAGCACAGATACGCAGTATTTT.

This clonotype occurred many times. This chain joins TRBV20-1 and TRBJ2-3; D not resolved. V was cut by 2 bases and J by 1 base, with 10 bases left in between. This CDR3 spans 14 amino acids. Germline CDR1 is DFQATT and CDR2 is SNEGSKA (reference sequence). The CDR3 DNA sequence: TGCAGTGCTAGATTCCCCGGTGGCACAGATACGCAGTATTTT. As protein: CSARFPGGTDTQYF.

This clonotype occurred a few times. The J gene is TRBJ2-7, the V gene TRBV28, with D maybe TRBD2 (6 bases). Germline CDR1 and CDR2: MDHEN and SYDVKM. V was pared by 1 base and J by 6 bases, with 16 bases between. The CDR3 runs 15 residues. The CDR3 nucleotides read TGTGCCAGCAGTTTATTCGGGCGCCCGCGGGGCGAGCAGTACTTC. It specifies CASSLFGRPRGEQYF. The full variable domain, completed using reference TRBV28 and TRBJ2-7, is DVKVTQSSRYLVKRTGEKVFLECVQDMDHENMFWYRQDPGLGLRLIYFSYDVKMKEKGDIPEGYSVSREKKERFSLILESASTNQTSMYLCASSLFGRPRGEQYFGPGTRLTVT.

This chain links TRBV2 with TRBJ2-1, with TRBD2 matching 8 bases. Per germline, CDR1 SNHLY and CDR2 FYNNEI. The V segment lost 5 bases and the J segment 6 bases; nucleotides outside the gene matches: 21. The CDR3 has 19 amino acids. CDR3 loop: CASSRGLGGVGASGNEQFF. DNA for the CDR3: TGTGCCAGCAGTCGGGGACTAGGGGGGGTCGGGGCTTCGGGCAATGAGCAGTTCTTC.

Only a few counts were recorded for this clonotype. The chain uses TRBV7-9 and TRBJ2-2, with a tentative D call TRBD1 (7 bases). V was shortened by 2 bases and J by 5 bases, with 15 bases between the two germline ends. From germline, CDR1 is SEHNR and CDR2 FQNEAQ (reference sequence). The CDR3 has 16 amino acids. CDR3 nucleotide sequence: TGTGCCAGCAGCTTAAGCGCGCAGGGGGGAACCGGGGAGCTGTTTTTT. Protein product: CASSLSAQGGTGELFF.

The chain carries TRBV7-2 and TRBJ2-1; D remains unclear. The CDR3 length is 14 residues. The V and J ends lost 5 bases and 0 bases respectively, with 8 bases between them. Germline V gives CDR1 SGHTA, CDR2 FQGNSA. The CDR3 sequence is CASSPPGSYNEQFF. The CDR3 coding sequence is TGTGCCAGCAGCCCCCCCGGCTCCTACAATGAGCAGTTCTTC.

Many counts were recorded for this clonotype. This chain connects TRBV5-6 to TRBJ2-7; TRBD1 might be the D (5 bases). V shed 2 bases and J shed 0 bases, with 12 bases lying between them. Germline V lookup: CDR1 SGHDT, CDR2 YYEEEE. The CDR3 is 15 residues long. Here the CDR3 reads CASSFRAATSYEQYF. DNA for the CDR3: TGTGCCAGCAGCTTCAGGGCGGCTACCTCCTACGAGCAGTACTTC. The complete variable domain, with remaining parts taken from reference TRBV5-6 and TRBJ2-7, reads DAGVTQSPTHLIKTRGQQVTLRCSPKSGHDTVSWYQQALGQGPQFIFQYYEEEERQRGNFPDRFSGHQFPNYSSELNVNALLLGDSALYLCASSFRAATSYEQYFGPGTRLTVT.

This clonotype was recorded at least ten times. J is TRBJ2-7 and V is TRBV19, with 7 bases lining up with TRBD2. From germline, CDR1 is LNHDA and CDR2 SQIVND (reference sequence). J gave up 4 bases and V 1 base, and 7 bases lay outside the gene matches. CDR3 length: 15 residues. The CDR3 sequence is CASSIAAGDGYEQYF. Written as DNA, the CDR3 is TGTGCCAGTAGTATAGCGGCGGGAGACGGTTACGAGCAGTACTTC.

This clonotype was observed at least ten times. The chain combines TRBV20-1 with TRBJ2-5; D might be TRBD1 (5 bases). Between the trimmed V and J ends, which lost 2 bases and 2 bases, there was a span of 9 bases. The CDR3 spans 13 residues. Looked up from germline, CDR1 is DFQATT and CDR2 is SNEGSKA (reference sequence). CDR3 coding DNA: TGCAGTGCTAGATTTCCAGGGCAAGAGACCCAGTACTTC. Its translation: CSARFPGQETQYF.